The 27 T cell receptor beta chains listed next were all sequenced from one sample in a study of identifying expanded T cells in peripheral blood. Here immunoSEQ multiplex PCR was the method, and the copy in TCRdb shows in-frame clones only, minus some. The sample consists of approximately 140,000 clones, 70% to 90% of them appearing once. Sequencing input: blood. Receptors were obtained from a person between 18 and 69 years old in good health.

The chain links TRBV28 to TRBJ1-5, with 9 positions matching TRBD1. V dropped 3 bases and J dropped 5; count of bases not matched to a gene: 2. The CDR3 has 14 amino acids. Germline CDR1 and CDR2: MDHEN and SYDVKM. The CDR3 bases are TGTGCCAGCAGTTTCGGGACAGGGCATCAGCCCCAGCATTTT. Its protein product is CASSFGTGHQPQHF.

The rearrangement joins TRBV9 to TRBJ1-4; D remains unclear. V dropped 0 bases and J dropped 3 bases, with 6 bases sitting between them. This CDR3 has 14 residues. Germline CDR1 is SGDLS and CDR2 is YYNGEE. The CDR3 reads CASSVVGANEKLFF. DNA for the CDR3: TGTGCCAGCAGCGTAGTCGGGGCTAATGAAAAACTGTTTTTT.

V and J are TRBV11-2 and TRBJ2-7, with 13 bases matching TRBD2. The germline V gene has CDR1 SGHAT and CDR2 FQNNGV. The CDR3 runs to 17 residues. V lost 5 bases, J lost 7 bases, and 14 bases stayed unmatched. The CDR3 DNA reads TGTGCCAGCAGCGCCCCGGGACTAGCGGGGCTAGTGGGTGAGCAGTACTTC. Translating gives CASSAPGLAGLVGEQYF.

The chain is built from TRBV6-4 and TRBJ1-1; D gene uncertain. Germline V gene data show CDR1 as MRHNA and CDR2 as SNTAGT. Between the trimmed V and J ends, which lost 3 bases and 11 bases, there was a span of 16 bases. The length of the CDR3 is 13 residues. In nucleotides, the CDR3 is TGTGCCAGCAGTGAATACGGATCTCGGGAGGCTTTCTTT. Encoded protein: CASSEYGSREAFF.

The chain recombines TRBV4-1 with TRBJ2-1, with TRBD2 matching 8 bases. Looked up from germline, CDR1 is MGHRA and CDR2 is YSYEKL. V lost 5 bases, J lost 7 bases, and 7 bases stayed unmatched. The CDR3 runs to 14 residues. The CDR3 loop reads CASSSRGGRNEQFF. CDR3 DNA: TGCGCCAGCAGCTCCCGGGGGGGCCGGAATGAGCAGTTCTTC.

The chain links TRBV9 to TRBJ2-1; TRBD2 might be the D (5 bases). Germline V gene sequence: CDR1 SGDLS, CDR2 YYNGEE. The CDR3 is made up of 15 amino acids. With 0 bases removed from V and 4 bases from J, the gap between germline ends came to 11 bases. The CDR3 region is CASSVDIAPYNEQFF. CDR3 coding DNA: TGTGCCAGCAGCGTAGATATAGCGCCGTACAATGAGCAGTTCTTC.

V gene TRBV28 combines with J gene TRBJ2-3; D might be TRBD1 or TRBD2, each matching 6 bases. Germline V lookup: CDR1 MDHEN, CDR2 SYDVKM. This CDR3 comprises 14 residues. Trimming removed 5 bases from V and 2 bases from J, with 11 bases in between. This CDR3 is CASSPAGHTDTQYF. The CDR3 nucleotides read TGTGCCAGCAGTCCCGCGGGACACACAGATACGCAGTATTTT.

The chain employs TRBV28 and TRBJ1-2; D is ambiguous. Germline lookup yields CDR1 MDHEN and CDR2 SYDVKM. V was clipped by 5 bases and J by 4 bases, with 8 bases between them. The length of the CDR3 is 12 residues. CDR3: CASSPPSYGYTF. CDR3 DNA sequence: TGTGCCAGCAGTCCACCTAGCTATGGCTACACCTTC.

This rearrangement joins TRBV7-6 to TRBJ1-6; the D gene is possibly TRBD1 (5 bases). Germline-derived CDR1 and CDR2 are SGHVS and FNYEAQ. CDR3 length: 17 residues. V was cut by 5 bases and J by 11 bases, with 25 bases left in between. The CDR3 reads CASSPNAGRRRETPLHF. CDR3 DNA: TGTGCCAGCAGCCCAAACGCGGGGCGGCGTCGGGAAACACCCCTCCACTTT. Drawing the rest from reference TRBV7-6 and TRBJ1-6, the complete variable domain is GAGVSQSPRYKVTKRGQDVALRCDPISGHVSLYWYRQALGQGPEFLTYFNYEAQQDKSGLPNDRFSAERPEGSISTLTIQRTEQRDSAMYRCASSPNAGRRRETPLHFGNGTRLTVT.

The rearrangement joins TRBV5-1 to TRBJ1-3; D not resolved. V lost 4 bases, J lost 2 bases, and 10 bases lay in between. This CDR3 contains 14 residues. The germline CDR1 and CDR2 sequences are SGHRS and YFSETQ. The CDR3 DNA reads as TGCGCCAGCAGCGCCACCCGGGCTGGAAACACCATATATTTT. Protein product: CASSATRAGNTIYF.

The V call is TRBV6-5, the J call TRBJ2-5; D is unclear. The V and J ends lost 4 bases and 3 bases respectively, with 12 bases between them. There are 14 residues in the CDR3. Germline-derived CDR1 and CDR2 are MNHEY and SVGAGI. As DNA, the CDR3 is TGTGCCAGCAGTTCCACCGACTGGAAAGAGACCCAGTACTTC. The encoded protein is CASSSTDWKETQYF.

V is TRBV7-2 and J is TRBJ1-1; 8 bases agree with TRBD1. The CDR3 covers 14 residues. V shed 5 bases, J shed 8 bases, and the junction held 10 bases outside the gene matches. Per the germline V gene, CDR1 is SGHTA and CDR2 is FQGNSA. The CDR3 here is CASSRRTGFPEAFF. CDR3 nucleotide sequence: TGTGCCAGCAGCCGAAGGACAGGGTTCCCCGAAGCTTTCTTT.

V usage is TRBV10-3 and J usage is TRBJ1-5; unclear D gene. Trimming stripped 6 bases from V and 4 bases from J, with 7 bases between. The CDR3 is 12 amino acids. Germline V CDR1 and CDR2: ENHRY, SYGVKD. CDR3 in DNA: TGTGCCATCAGCGACAATAATCAGCCCCAGCATTTT. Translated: CAISDNNQPQHF.

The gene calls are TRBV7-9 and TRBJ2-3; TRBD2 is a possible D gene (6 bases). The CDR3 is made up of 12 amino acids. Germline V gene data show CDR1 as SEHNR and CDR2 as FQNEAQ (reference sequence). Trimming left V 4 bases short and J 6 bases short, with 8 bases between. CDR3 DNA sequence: TGTGCCAGCAGCTCCGGAGGGGATACGCAGTATTTT. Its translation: CASSSGGDTQYF.

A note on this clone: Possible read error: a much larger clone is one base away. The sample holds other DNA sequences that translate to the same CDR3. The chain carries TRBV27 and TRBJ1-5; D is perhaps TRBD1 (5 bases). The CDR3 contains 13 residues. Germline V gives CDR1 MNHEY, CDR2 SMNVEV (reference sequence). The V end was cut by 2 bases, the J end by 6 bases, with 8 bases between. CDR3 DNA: TGTGCCAGCAGTTTAACGGGGGGTCAGCCCCAGCATTTT. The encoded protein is CASSLTGGQPQHF.

The CDR3 spells CASSPRMSGQGSETQYF. CDR3 bases: TGTGCCAGCTCACCAAGGATGTCTGGACAGGGTTCAGAGACCCAGTACTTC. V is TRBV18 and J is TRBJ2-5; 8 bases match TRBD1. V trimming: 2 bases; J trimming: 4 bases; junction bases outside the gene matches: 12. The germline V gene encodes CDR1 KGHSH and CDR2 LQKENI. CDR3 length: 17 amino acids.

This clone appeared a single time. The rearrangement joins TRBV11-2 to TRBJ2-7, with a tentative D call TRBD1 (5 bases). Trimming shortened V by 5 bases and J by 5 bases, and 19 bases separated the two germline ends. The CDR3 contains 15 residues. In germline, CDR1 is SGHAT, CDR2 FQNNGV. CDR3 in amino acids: CASSPRVAGSHEQYF. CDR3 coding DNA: TGTGCCAGCAGCCCCCGTGTGGCAGGGTCTCACGAGCAGTACTTC.

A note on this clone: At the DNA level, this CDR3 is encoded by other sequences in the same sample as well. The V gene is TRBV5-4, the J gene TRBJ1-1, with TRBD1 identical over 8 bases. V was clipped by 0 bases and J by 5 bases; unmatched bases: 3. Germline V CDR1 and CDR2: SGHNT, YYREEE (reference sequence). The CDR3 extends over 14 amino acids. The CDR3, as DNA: TGTGCCAGCAGCTTGGGACAGGGGACGACTGAAGCTTTCTTT. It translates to CASSLGQGTTEAFF.

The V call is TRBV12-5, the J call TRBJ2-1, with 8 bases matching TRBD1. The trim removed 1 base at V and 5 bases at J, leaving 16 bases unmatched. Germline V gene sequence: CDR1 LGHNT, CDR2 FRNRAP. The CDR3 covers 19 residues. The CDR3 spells CASGLAQQDRVVPNNEQFF. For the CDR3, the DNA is TGTGCTAGTGGTTTGGCCCAGCAGGACAGGGTGGTCCCGAACAATGAGCAGTTCTTC.

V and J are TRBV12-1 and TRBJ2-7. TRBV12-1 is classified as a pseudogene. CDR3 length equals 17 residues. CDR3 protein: CASSFGNRDLKCYEQYF. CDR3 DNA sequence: TGTGCCAGCAGCTTTGGGAACCGGGACCTAAAATGCTACGAGCAGTACTTC.

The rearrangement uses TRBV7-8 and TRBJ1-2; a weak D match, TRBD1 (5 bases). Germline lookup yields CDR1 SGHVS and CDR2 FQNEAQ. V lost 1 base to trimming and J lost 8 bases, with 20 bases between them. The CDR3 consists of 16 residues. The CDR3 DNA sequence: TGTGCCAGCAGCTTAGTTGGCAGGGATAGGGACCACGGCTACACCTTC. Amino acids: CASSLVGRDRDHGYTF.

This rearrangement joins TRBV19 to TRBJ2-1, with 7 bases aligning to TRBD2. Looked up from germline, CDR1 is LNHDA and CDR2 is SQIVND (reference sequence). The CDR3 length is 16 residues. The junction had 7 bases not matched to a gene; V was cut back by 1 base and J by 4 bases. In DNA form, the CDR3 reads TGTGCCAGTAGTATAGTGATAGCGGGCATTTACAATGAGCAGTTCTTC. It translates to CASSIVIAGIYNEQFF.

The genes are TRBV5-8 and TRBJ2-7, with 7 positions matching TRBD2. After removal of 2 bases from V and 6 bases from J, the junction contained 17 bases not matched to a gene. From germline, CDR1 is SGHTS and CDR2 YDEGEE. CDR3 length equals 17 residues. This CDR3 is CASSLGGNPASGGEQYF. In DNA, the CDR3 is TGTGCCAGCAGCTTAGGTGGGAACCCAGCTAGCGGAGGCGAGCAGTACTTC.

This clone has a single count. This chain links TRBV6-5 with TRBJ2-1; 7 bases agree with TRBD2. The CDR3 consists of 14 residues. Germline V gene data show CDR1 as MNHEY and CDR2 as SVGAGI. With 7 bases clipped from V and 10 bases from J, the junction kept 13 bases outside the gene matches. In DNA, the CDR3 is TGTGCCAGCATTATACACTCTAGCGGATTGGAGCAGTTCTTC. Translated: CASIIHSSGLEQFF.

Here the CDR3 reads CASRGGYYEQYF. For the CDR3, the DNA is TGTGCCAGCCGAGGGGGGTACTACGAGCAGTACTTC. The chain employs TRBV28 and TRBJ2-7; either TRBD1 or TRBD2 may supply D (6 bases each). V was trimmed by 8 bases and J by 3 bases, leaving 11 bases between them. Germline CDR1 is MDHEN and CDR2 is SYDVKM. The CDR3 length is 12 residues.

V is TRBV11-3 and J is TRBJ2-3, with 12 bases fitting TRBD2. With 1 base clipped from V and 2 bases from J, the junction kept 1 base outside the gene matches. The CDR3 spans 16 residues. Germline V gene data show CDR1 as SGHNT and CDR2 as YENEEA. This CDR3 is CASSLGTSGVTDTQYF. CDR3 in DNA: TGTGCCAGCAGCTTAGGGACTAGCGGGGTCACAGATACGCAGTATTTT.

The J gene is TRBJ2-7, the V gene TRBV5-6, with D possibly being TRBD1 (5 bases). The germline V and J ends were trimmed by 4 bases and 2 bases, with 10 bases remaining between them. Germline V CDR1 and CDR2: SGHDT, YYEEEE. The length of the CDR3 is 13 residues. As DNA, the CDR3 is TGTGCCAGCAGCCCCACAGGACCCTACGAGCAGTACTTC. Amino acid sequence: CASSPTGPYEQYF.